Each of the 14 T cell receptor beta chains below was sequenced from the same sample in a study of radiotherapy plus CTLA-4 blockade in lung cancer. Method: immunoSEQ multiplex PCR; TCRdb's copy keeps in-frame clones and lacks some. The sample lists 50,000 to 60,000 clones, approximately 82% occurring once. The sequencing here drew on peripheral blood, taken from a patient treated with radiotherapy plus ipilimumab. These TCRs come from a human donor with non-small cell lung cancer whose response to radiotherapy plus ipilimumab could not be evaluated.

This clone was picked up one time. This chain links TRBV6-5 with TRBJ2-7, with D perhaps TRBD1 (5 bases). V was pared by 4 bases and J by 4 bases, with 14 bases between. The CDR3 consists of 14 residues. Germline assignment: CDR1 MNHEY and CDR2 SVGAGI. The CDR3 loop is CASSFRTQGYEQYF. CDR3 nucleotides: TGTGCCAGCAGTTTTAGAACCCAGGGTTACGAGCAGTACTTC.

The rearrangement uses TRBV18 and TRBJ1-1; D is possibly TRBD1 (6 bases). The germline V gene encodes CDR1 KGHSH and CDR2 LQKENI. V was trimmed by 4 bases and J by 1 base, leaving 13 bases between them. The CDR3 totals 15 residues. The CDR3: CASSLMTGKNTEAFF. The DNA of the CDR3 is TGTGCCAGCTCACTAATGACAGGAAAGAACACTGAAGCTTTCTTT.

The chain recombines TRBV13 with TRBJ2-1; TRBD1 agrees at 8 bases. The CDR3 runs to 16 residues. The trim removed 4 bases at V and 3 bases at J, leaving 8 bases unmatched. CDR1 and CDR2 from the germline V gene are PRHDT and FYEKMQ (reference sequence). The CDR3: CASSSGQGKGYNEQFF. The DNA of the CDR3 is TGTGCCAGCAGCTCCGGACAGGGAAAGGGCTACAATGAGCAGTTCTTC.

This rearrangement joins TRBV5-1 to TRBJ2-5, with a tentative D call TRBD2 (6 bases). The CDR3 has 15 residues. Between the trimmed V and J ends, which lost 4 bases and 0 bases, there was a span of 13 bases. Germline assignment: CDR1 SGHRS and CDR2 YFSETQ. DNA of the CDR3: TGCGCCAGCAGCCTTAGCGGAATGTACCAAGAGACCCAGTACTTC. Amino acids: CASSLSGMYQETQYF.

This clone was seen a handful of times. The CDR3 DNA sequence: TGTGCCAGCAGCTGGGGACAGCGGGGGGGGTCGGAGACCCAGTACTTC. This sequence encodes CASSWGQRGGSETQYF. The chain links TRBV5-4 to TRBJ2-5; 10 bases line up with TRBD2. CDR1 and CDR2 from the germline V gene are SGHNT and YYREEE (reference sequence). This CDR3 region has 16 residues. The trim removed 3 bases at V and 5 bases at J, leaving 10 bases unmatched.

The chain carries TRBV28 and TRBJ1-5; 11 nucleotides agree with TRBD1. V dropped 1 base and J dropped 1; count of bases not matched to a gene: 9. The CDR3 consists of 19 residues. Germline V gene lookup returns CDR1 MDHEN and CDR2 SYDVKM. This chain's CDR3 is CASSLFPPGQGASNQPQHF. CDR3 coding DNA: TGTGCCAGCAGTTTATTTCCCCCTGGACAGGGGGCGAGCAATCAGCCCCAGCATTTT.

The chain has TRBV4-3 and TRBJ1-2; TRBD1 is a possible D gene (6 bases). Trimming took off 3 bases at V and 7 bases at J, with 21 bases between the two ends. Germline V gene sequence: CDR1 LGHNA, CDR2 YSLEER. The CDR3 loop spans 16 amino acids. The DNA for the CDR3 is TGCGCCAGCAGCCACGGGACATCACGGCCGGGTTCTGGCTACACCTTC. Its translation: CASSHGTSRPGSGYTF.

This clone was seen a handful of times. The rearrangement uses TRBV5-4 and TRBJ2-2; 9 bases line up with TRBD1. This CDR3 region has 14 residues. V trimming: 5 bases; J trimming: 7 bases; junction bases outside the gene matches: 6. Germline CDR1 is SGHNT and CDR2 is YYREEE (reference sequence). The CDR3 reads CASRWDRDVGELFF. CDR3 coding DNA: TGTGCCAGCAGATGGGACAGGGACGTCGGGGAGCTGTTTTTT.

The chain has TRBV16 and TRBJ1-1; the match to TRBD1 covers 8 bases. V dropped 4 bases and J dropped 4; count of bases not matched to a gene: 8. CDR3 length: 15 amino acids. Germline V gene sequence: CDR1 KGHSY, CDR2 FQNENV. CDR3 sequence reads: CASSRQQGGGTEAFF. CDR3 nucleotide sequence: TGTGCCAGCAGCCGCCAACAGGGGGGTGGCACTGAAGCTTTCTTT.

This clone was found a few times. This chain links TRBV29-1 with TRBJ2-2; D perhaps matches TRBD1 (5 bases). The length of the CDR3 is 14 residues. Deletions cut 0 bases from V and 4 bases from J, with 9 bases between. Per the germline V gene, CDR1 is SQVTM and CDR2 is ANQGSEA. The CDR3 reads CSVEERRGTGELFF. In DNA, the CDR3 is TGCAGCGTTGAAGAGAGAAGGGGCACCGGGGAGCTGTTTTTT.

The gene calls are TRBV7-8 and TRBJ1-6, with D perhaps TRBD1 (5 bases). The CDR3 consists of 14 residues. Trimming removed 0 bases at V and 10 bases at J, with 10 bases between. Germline V gene lookup returns CDR1 SGHVS and CDR2 FQNEAQ. Written as DNA, the CDR3 is TGTGCCAGCAGCTTAGCCAGGGCGTGGTCACCCCTCCACTTT. It specifies CASSLARAWSPLHF.

The chain carries TRBV28 and TRBJ1-5; 7 nucleotides line up with TRBD1. The CDR3 consists of 20 residues. J was trimmed by 2 bases and V by 6 bases; bases with no gene match: 22. From germline, CDR1 is MDHEN and CDR2 SYDVKM. The CDR3 reads CASSPPQPGQRGYGNQPQHF. CDR3 DNA sequence: TGTGCCAGCAGCCCTCCTCAACCGGGACAGAGGGGATATGGCAATCAGCCCCAGCATTTT.

This chain links TRBV5-4 with TRBJ1-3; 9 positions match TRBD1. The CDR3 sequence is 15 residues long. CDR1 SGHNT and CDR2 YYREEE come from the germline V gene (reference sequence). The V segment lost 4 bases and the J segment 4 bases; nucleotides outside the gene matches: 6. In nucleotides, the CDR3 is TGTGCCAGCAGCCCCGGGACAGGGAACGGAAACACCATATATTTT. Its protein product is CASSPGTGNGNTIYF.

V is TRBV5-1 and J is TRBJ2-1; no reliable D call. Per the germline V gene, CDR1 is SGHRS and CDR2 is YFSETQ. V shed 0 bases and J shed 7 bases, with 8 bases lying between them. There are 13 residues in the CDR3. This chain's CDR3 is CASSLVLTNEQFF. CDR3 DNA: TGCGCCAGCAGCTTGGTTTTGACAAATGAGCAGTTCTTC.